This passage covers 14 T cell receptor beta chains from one sample sequenced in a study of blood T cell repertoires in COVID-19. Some clones are missing from TCRdb's copy, which holds only in-frame ones; the method was immunoSEQ multiplex PCR. The repertoire has about 270,000 clones, 87% of them found once; the top ten carry around 2.5%. The specimen was peripheral blood. The receptors originated from a woman aged 45-65 years with acute or convalescent COVID-19.

This clone was detected only a few times. The chain has TRBV4-1 and TRBJ2-2, with D tentatively TRBD2 (6 bases). Germline values: CDR1 MGHRA, CDR2 YSYEKL. The CDR3 loop spans 16 amino acids. V was clipped by 8 bases and J by 2 bases, with 18 bases between them. The CDR3 is CASSPEGGSNTGELFF. The CDR3, as DNA: TGCGCCAGCTCCCCTGAGGGAGGTTCCAACACCGGGGAGCTGTTTTTT.

This chain joins TRBV2 and TRBJ1-1, with D possibly matching TRBD1 (5 bases). Trimming cost V 7 bases and J 0 bases, with 9 bases left between them. The CDR3 has 13 amino acids. Per the germline V gene, CDR1 is SNHLY and CDR2 is FYNNEI. CDR3 sequence reads: CASTSTVNTEAFF. CDR3 DNA sequence: TGTGCCAGCACTTCGACAGTGAACACTGAAGCTTTCTTT.

This sequence joins TRBV5-1 and TRBJ2-7; the match to TRBD1 covers 10 bases. Germline V gene lookup returns CDR1 SGHRS and CDR2 YFSETQ. V was pared by 4 bases and J by 3 bases, with 7 bases of the junction left unmatched. The CDR3 is made up of 15 amino acids. The CDR3 loop is CASSPGGTGDYEQYF. The CDR3 DNA follows: TGCGCCAGCAGCCCGGGCGGGACAGGGGACTACGAGCAGTACTTC.

This chain connects TRBV20-1 to TRBJ1-2; no definite D call. The CDR3 is 14 residues long. From germline, CDR1 is DFQATT and CDR2 SNEGSKA (reference sequence). Trimming pared 3 bases from V and 0 bases from J, leaving 11 bases between. CDR3 nucleotide sequence: TGCAGTGCTAGTATTGGCCCATCTAACTATGGCTACACCTTC. Translation gives CSASIGPSNYGYTF.

V and J are TRBV7-2 and TRBJ2-1; TRBD2 matches at 10 bases. This CDR3 comprises 16 residues. Looked up from germline, CDR1 is SGHTA and CDR2 is FQGNSA. V shed 2 bases and J 7 bases; nucleotides not matched to a gene: 8. CDR3 region: CASSLMWGSGGNEQFF. The DNA for the CDR3 is TGTGCCAGCAGCTTAATGTGGGGTAGCGGGGGGAATGAGCAGTTCTTC.

The chain combines TRBV23-1 with TRBJ2-5; TRBD2 matches 11 bases. TRBV23-1 is placed among ORFs of uncertain function. V dropped 2 bases and J dropped 0; count of bases not matched to a gene: 14. The CDR3 length is 20 residues. Written as DNA, the CDR3 is TGCGCCAGCAGTCAACGATACAGGGGGACTAGCGGTGTGTACCAAGAGACCCAGTACTTC. It specifies CASSQRYRGTSGVYQETQYF.

This chain connects TRBV7-6 to TRBJ2-7, with TRBD2 matching 11 bases. Trimming took 2 bases from V and 4 from J; bases not matched to a gene: 7. In germline, CDR1 is SGHVS, CDR2 FNYEAQ. The CDR3 has 16 residues. CDR3 nucleotides: TGTGCCAGCAGCTTAAGAACTAGCGGGAGTTATTACGAGCAGTACTTC. This gives the protein CASSLRTSGSYYEQYF.

The J gene is TRBJ1-5, the V gene TRBV29-1, with TRBD1 as a possible D gene (5 bases). The germline V gene encodes CDR1 SQVTM and CDR2 ANQGSEA. This CDR3 comprises 13 residues. V lost 5 bases to trimming and J lost 0 bases, with 8 bases between them. The chain's CDR3 is CSVRGSSNQPQHF. For the CDR3, the DNA is TGCAGCGTTAGGGGTTCTAGCAATCAGCCCCAGCATTTT.

The V gene is TRBV5-1, the J gene TRBJ2-1, with 11 bases matching TRBD2. The CDR3 totals 17 residues. In germline, CDR1 is SGHRS, CDR2 YFSETQ. The V gene end was trimmed by 4 bases and the J gene end by 0 bases; junction bases not matched to a gene: 6. This CDR3 reads CASSQILAGDSYNEQFF. In DNA form, the CDR3 reads TGCGCCAGCAGCCAAATACTAGCGGGAGACTCCTACAATGAGCAGTTCTTC.

The gene calls are TRBV9 and TRBJ1-2; D is possibly TRBD1 (6 bases). V gave up 4 bases and J gave up 3 bases, with 13 bases separating them. The CDR3 totals 14 residues. Germline CDR1 is SGDLS and CDR2 is YYNGEE. This chain's CDR3 is CASSSPGDHYGYTF. In DNA, the CDR3 is TGTGCCAGCAGCTCCCCAGGGGACCACTATGGCTACACCTTC.

This clone was seen only a few times. The genes are TRBV7-2 and TRBJ2-7, with a tentative D call TRBD1 (5 bases). This CDR3 is 15 amino acids long. The V end lost 5 bases, the J end lost 0 bases, and 14 bases lay between the germline ends. Germline V gene data show CDR1 as SGHTA and CDR2 as FQGNSA. The CDR3 DNA follows: TGTGCCAGCAGCCTATCGCAGGGATCCTCCTACGAGCAGTACTTC. It specifies CASSLSQGSSYEQYF.

The chain combines TRBV5-1 with TRBJ2-1; 7 bases line up with TRBD1. This CDR3 has 14 amino acids. CDR1 is SGHRS and CDR2 is YFSETQ in the germline V gene. After removal of 0 bases from V and 3 bases from J, the junction contained 0 bases not matched to a gene. CDR3 residues: CASSLGDSYNEQFF. The CDR3 bases are TGCGCCAGCAGCTTGGGGGACAGCTACAATGAGCAGTTCTTC.

This chain links TRBV10-3 with TRBJ2-3; 7 bases are a match to TRBD2. CDR1 ENHRY and CDR2 SYGVKD come from the germline V gene. The trim removed 7 bases at V and 2 bases at J, leaving 9 bases unmatched. The CDR3 runs 15 residues. CDR3 in amino acids: CAITRDYLNTDTQYF. CDR3 bases: TGTGCCATCACTCGGGACTACCTAAACACAGATACGCAGTATTTT.

The CDR3 bases are TGTGCCAGCAGTCTTCGCCAACAGGGTAGATGGACTGAAGCTTTCTTT. Translated, it gives CASSLRQQGRWTEAFF. This chain connects TRBV27 to TRBJ1-1, with a possible D match to TRBD1 (6 bases). Trimming stripped 5 bases from V and 5 bases from J, with 21 bases between. This CDR3 has 16 amino acids. Germline CDR1 reads MNHEY; CDR2 reads SMNVEV (reference sequence).